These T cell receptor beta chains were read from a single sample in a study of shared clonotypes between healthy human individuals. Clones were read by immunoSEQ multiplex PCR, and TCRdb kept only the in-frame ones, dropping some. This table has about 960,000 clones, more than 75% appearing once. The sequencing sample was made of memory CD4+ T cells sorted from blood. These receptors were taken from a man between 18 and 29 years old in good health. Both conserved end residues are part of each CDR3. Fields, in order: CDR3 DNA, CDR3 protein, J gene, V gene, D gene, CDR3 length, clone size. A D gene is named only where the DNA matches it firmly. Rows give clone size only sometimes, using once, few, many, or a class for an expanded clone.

CDR3 DNA: TGCAGCGTGTGGGGGACAGAAGAGACCCAGTACTTC
CDR3 protein: CSVWGTEETQYF
J gene: TRBJ2-5
V gene: TRBV29-1
D gene: TRBD1
CDR3 length: 12
clone size: .

CDR3 DNA: TGCGCCAGCAGCTTGGTTCGTTATTCAGGGGAGCTGTTTTTT
CDR3 protein: CASSLVRYSGELFF
J gene: TRBJ2-2
V gene: TRBV5-1
D gene: .
CDR3 length: 14
clone size: .

CDR3 DNA: TGCGCCAGCAGCTTGGGGGGACAGGGCCCCTATGGCTACACCTTC
CDR3 protein: CASSLGGQGPYGYTF
J gene: TRBJ1-2
V gene: TRBV5-1
D gene: TRBD1
CDR3 length: 15
clone size: .

CDR3 DNA: TGTGCCATCAGTGGCAGTAACTATGGCTACACCTTC
CDR3 protein: CAISGSNYGYTF
J gene: TRBJ1-2
V gene: TRBV10-3
D gene: .
CDR3 length: 12
clone size: few

CDR3 DNA: TGTGCCTGGAGTGTTCTCGTAAATGAGCAGTTCTTC
CDR3 protein: CAWSVLVNEQFF
J gene: TRBJ2-1
V gene: TRBV30
D gene: .
CDR3 length: 12
clone size: .

CDR3 DNA: TGTGCCAGCAGCGTCAGGGAAGGGGTGATCACCGGGGAGCTGTTTTTT
CDR3 protein: CASSVREGVITGELFF
J gene: TRBJ2-2
V gene: TRBV9
D gene: .
CDR3 length: 16
clone size: few

CDR3 DNA: TGTGCCAGCTCACGATGGGGGCCCCCAGGAGAAAAACTGTTTTTT
CDR3 protein: CASSRWGPPGEKLFF
J gene: TRBJ1-4
V gene: TRBV18
D gene: .
CDR3 length: 15
clone size: .

CDR3 DNA: TGTGCCAGCAGCTTAGGGGGCAGTTCTTCCTACGAGCAGTACTTC
CDR3 protein: CASSLGGSSSYEQYF
J gene: TRBJ2-7
V gene: TRBV7-8
D gene: .
CDR3 length: 15
clone size: .

CDR3 DNA: TGCGCCAGCAGCCACGGGACTAGCGGGCATACGCTCACAGATACGCAGTATTTT
CDR3 protein: CASSHGTSGHTLTDTQYF
J gene: TRBJ2-3
V gene: TRBV4-1
D gene: TRBD2
CDR3 length: 18
clone size: .

CDR3 DNA: TGTGCCAGCAGCTTCGGGGCAGGGAATGAGCAGTTCTTC
CDR3 protein: CASSFGAGNEQFF
J gene: TRBJ2-1
V gene: TRBV7-3
D gene: .
CDR3 length: 13
clone size: .

CDR3 DNA: TGCGCCAGCAGCCGGACTAGCGTATCCTACAATGAGCAGTTCTTC
CDR3 protein: CASSRTSVSYNEQFF
J gene: TRBJ2-1
V gene: TRBV4-3
D gene: TRBD2
CDR3 length: 15
clone size: few

CDR3 DNA: TGCGCCAGCAGCCCACAGGGAGCTAATGAAAAACTGTTTTTT
CDR3 protein: CASSPQGANEKLFF
J gene: TRBJ1-4
V gene: TRBV5-1
D gene: .
CDR3 length: 14
clone size: .

CDR3 DNA: TGTGCCAGTAGTATAGACGGAGGGTGGAACTATGGCTACACCTTC
CDR3 protein: CASSIDGGWNYGYTF
J gene: TRBJ1-2
V gene: TRBV19
D gene: .
CDR3 length: 15
clone size: many

CDR3 DNA: TGCGCCAGCAGCCAAGAAAGGGATGGCTACACCTTC
CDR3 protein: CASSQERDGYTF
J gene: TRBJ1-2
V gene: TRBV4-1
D gene: .
CDR3 length: 12
clone size: .

CDR3 DNA: TGTGCCAGCAGCCGGGGAGGCGGCAATGAGCAGTTCTTC
CDR3 protein: CASSRGGGNEQFF
J gene: TRBJ2-1
V gene: TRBV6-5
D gene: .
CDR3 length: 13
clone size: .

CDR3 DNA: TGTGCCAGCTCACCACTCTTGACTACCGGGGAGCTGTTTTTT
CDR3 protein: CASSPLLTTGELFF
J gene: TRBJ2-2
V gene: TRBV18
D gene: .
CDR3 length: 14
clone size: .

CDR3 DNA: TGCGCCAGTACTAGCGGGTACCGCCAAGAGACCCAGTACTTC
CDR3 protein: CASTSGYRQETQYF
J gene: TRBJ2-5
V gene: TRBV5-1
D gene: TRBD2
CDR3 length: 14
clone size: .

CDR3 DNA: TGTGCCAGTAGCCGGACAGGGTCAAACACCATATATTTT
CDR3 protein: CASSRTGSNTIYF
J gene: TRBJ1-3
V gene: TRBV19
D gene: TRBD1
CDR3 length: 13
clone size: .

CDR3 DNA: TGTGCCAGCAGCTTAGGCAGGCTCTCTGGGGCCAACGTCCTGACTTTC
CDR3 protein: CASSLGRLSGANVLTF
J gene: TRBJ2-6
V gene: TRBV11-2
D gene: .
CDR3 length: 16
clone size: .

CDR3 DNA: TGTGCCAGCAGCCCGGGAGGGGGGCGCTACCTTAGCTTC
CDR3 protein: CASSPGGGRYLSF
J gene: TRBJ1-2
V gene: TRBV7-2
D gene: .
CDR3 length: 13
clone size: few

CDR3 DNA: TGTGCCAGCAGTTACGAGGCCAGCTCTGGGGCCAACGTCCTGACTTTC
CDR3 protein: CASSYEASSGANVLTF
J gene: TRBJ2-6
V gene: TRBV6-6
D gene: .
CDR3 length: 16
clone size: .

CDR3 DNA: TGCGCCAGCAGCTTGGCATCTAGCACAGATACGCAGTATTTT
CDR3 protein: CASSLASSTDTQYF
J gene: TRBJ2-3
V gene: TRBV5-1
D gene: .
CDR3 length: 14
clone size: .

CDR3 DNA: TGTGCCAGCAGCCTCTTAGAGTCAGGGAATTCGGGGGAGCTGTTTTTT
CDR3 protein: CASSLLESGNSGELFF
J gene: TRBJ2-2
V gene: TRBV7-8
D gene: .
CDR3 length: 16
clone size: .

CDR3 DNA: TGTGCCAGCACCAACCCAAACAGGGATCTTTTGCGCAATCAGCCCCAGCATTTT
CDR3 protein: CASTNPNRDLLRNQPQHF
J gene: TRBJ1-5
V gene: TRBV5-6
D gene: .
CDR3 length: 18
clone size: .

CDR3 DNA: TGTGCCAGCAGTTACCTCCGTCCCGACACCGGGGAGCTGTTTTTT
CDR3 protein: CASSYLRPDTGELFF
J gene: TRBJ2-2
V gene: TRBV6-5
D gene: .
CDR3 length: 15
clone size: .

CDR3 DNA: TGCGCCAGCAGCCAAGATAGTGGACAGCTCTATGGCTACACCTTC
CDR3 protein: CASSQDSGQLYGYTF
J gene: TRBJ1-2
V gene: TRBV4-1
D gene: .
CDR3 length: 15
clone size: .

CDR3 DNA: TGTGCCAGCAGTTACGCCTACGAGCAGTACTTC
CDR3 protein: CASSYAYEQYF
J gene: TRBJ2-7
V gene: TRBV6-5
D gene: .
CDR3 length: 11
clone size: few

CDR3 DNA: TGTGCCAGCGAGAGTCCCAACCGAAACACCATATATTTT
CDR3 protein: CASESPNRNTIYF
J gene: TRBJ1-3
V gene: TRBV6-5
D gene: .
CDR3 length: 13
clone size: few

CDR3 DNA: TGTGCCAGCAGCTTAGGACTAGCGGGGGGATTGGATACGCAGTATTTT
CDR3 protein: CASSLGLAGGLDTQYF
J gene: TRBJ2-3
V gene: TRBV13
D gene: TRBD2
CDR3 length: 16
clone size: few

CDR3 DNA: TGTGCCAGCAGCTTATCCAGGGTGAACACTGAAGCTTTCTTT
CDR3 protein: CASSLSRVNTEAFF
J gene: TRBJ1-1
V gene: TRBV7-2
D gene: .
CDR3 length: 14
clone size: few

CDR3 DNA: TGTGCCAGCAGCTTGAACAGGAACAATCAGCCCCAGCATTTT
CDR3 protein: CASSLNRNNQPQHF
J gene: TRBJ1-5
V gene: TRBV5-6
D gene: .
CDR3 length: 14
clone size: .

CDR3 DNA: TGTGCCACTAGCAGAGATTTAACTAGCAAAGATACGCAGTATTTT
CDR3 protein: CATSRDLTSKDTQYF
J gene: TRBJ2-3
V gene: TRBV15
D gene: .
CDR3 length: 15
clone size: .

CDR3 DNA: TGTGCCAGTAGTATAGGGGACAGGGGCAATTCACCCCTCCACTTT
CDR3 protein: CASSIGDRGNSPLHF
J gene: TRBJ1-6
V gene: TRBV19
D gene: TRBD1
CDR3 length: 15
clone size: .

CDR3 DNA: TGTGCCAGCAGTACTGACAGGGGGGACTATGGCTACACCTTC
CDR3 protein: CASSTDRGDYGYTF
J gene: TRBJ1-2
V gene: TRBV2
D gene: TRBD1
CDR3 length: 14
clone size: few

CDR3 DNA: TGCGCCAGCAGTGGTGGACAGGGAAGCACAGATACGCAGTATTTT
CDR3 protein: CASSGGQGSTDTQYF
J gene: TRBJ2-3
V gene: TRBV5-1
D gene: TRBD1
CDR3 length: 15
clone size: .

CDR3 DNA: TGTGCCAGCGGGCCGGGACTAGCGTCTTATACGCAGTATTTT
CDR3 protein: CASGPGLASYTQYF
J gene: TRBJ2-3
V gene: TRBV28
D gene: TRBD2
CDR3 length: 14
clone size: many

CDR3 DNA: TGTGCCACCAGCAGGGACAGGGAAGAGACCCAGTACTTC
CDR3 protein: CATSRDREETQYF
J gene: TRBJ2-5
V gene: TRBV15
D gene: TRBD1
CDR3 length: 13
clone size: .

CDR3 DNA: TGTGCCTGGAGTGTACAGGGTGACCAGCCCCAGCATTTT
CDR3 protein: CAWSVQGDQPQHF
J gene: TRBJ1-5
V gene: TRBV30
D gene: .
CDR3 length: 13
clone size: few

CDR3 DNA: TGTGCCAGCAGCCGTGAGTGGGGGATTAATGAAAAACTGTTTTTT
CDR3 protein: CASSREWGINEKLFF
J gene: TRBJ1-4
V gene: TRBV9
D gene: .
CDR3 length: 15
clone size: .

CDR3 DNA: TGCAGCGTCTCCGACTCTGGGAAGGGAGGCTACACCTTC
CDR3 protein: CSVSDSGKGGYTF
J gene: TRBJ1-2
V gene: TRBV29-1
D gene: .
CDR3 length: 13
clone size: .

CDR3 DNA: TGTGCCAGCAGTAGCAGGGCTTTCTATGGCTACACCTTC
CDR3 protein: CASSSRAFYGYTF
J gene: TRBJ1-2
V gene: TRBV6-1
D gene: .
CDR3 length: 13
clone size: .

CDR3 DNA: TGTGCCAGCAGTGGCCCCGTGGACTCTGGAAACACCATATATTTT
CDR3 protein: CASSGPVDSGNTIYF
J gene: TRBJ1-3
V gene: TRBV6-1
D gene: .
CDR3 length: 15
clone size: .

CDR3 DNA: TGCAGCGTGGTTCGACAGGGGGCGTCCAAAAACATTCAGTACTTC
CDR3 protein: CSVVRQGASKNIQYF
J gene: TRBJ2-4
V gene: TRBV29-1
D gene: TRBD1
CDR3 length: 15
clone size: .

CDR3 DNA: TGTGCCAGCTCCCCCCCAGACAGGGTTAGCAATCAGCCCCAGCATTTT
CDR3 protein: CASSPPDRVSNQPQHF
J gene: TRBJ1-5
V gene: TRBV18
D gene: TRBD1
CDR3 length: 16
clone size: once

CDR3 DNA: TGTGCCAGTAGTATAGGGACAGGGGGCTTCCCGGAAAAACTGTTTTTT
CDR3 protein: CASSIGTGGFPEKLFF
J gene: TRBJ1-4
V gene: TRBV19
D gene: TRBD1
CDR3 length: 16
clone size: .

CDR3 DNA: TGTGCCAGTAGGGGGGAGCCCAACTATGGCTACACCTTC
CDR3 protein: CASRGEPNYGYTF
J gene: TRBJ1-2
V gene: TRBV19
D gene: .
CDR3 length: 13
clone size: once

CDR3 DNA: TGTGCCAGCAGTTTGCATTCCGGGCGCTACGAGCAGTACTTC
CDR3 protein: CASSLHSGRYEQYF
J gene: TRBJ2-7
V gene: TRBV28
D gene: .
CDR3 length: 14
clone size: .

CDR3 DNA: TGTGCCAGCAGAAACAGCGATAGCACAGATACGCAGTATTTT
CDR3 protein: CASRNSDSTDTQYF
J gene: TRBJ2-3
V gene: TRBV6-6
D gene: .
CDR3 length: 14
clone size: once

CDR3 DNA: TGTGCCAGCAGCCAAGACTGGACAGATGGCTACACCTTC
CDR3 protein: CASSQDWTDGYTF
J gene: TRBJ1-2
V gene: TRBV4-2
D gene: .
CDR3 length: 13
clone size: .

CDR3 DNA: TGCAGTGCTATTGGCCTATATGGCTACACCTTC
CDR3 protein: CSAIGLYGYTF
J gene: TRBJ1-2
V gene: TRBV20-1
D gene: .
CDR3 length: 11
clone size: .

CDR3 DNA: TGTGCCTATAAGTCGGGGACTCACTACACCGGGGAGCTGTTTTTT
CDR3 protein: CAYKSGTHYTGELFF
J gene: TRBJ2-2
V gene: TRBV30
D gene: .
CDR3 length: 15
clone size: .

CDR3 DNA: TGTGCCATCAGTGAGTCAGGACGAGAAGAGACCCAGTACTTC
CDR3 protein: CAISESGREETQYF
J gene: TRBJ2-5
V gene: TRBV10-3
D gene: .
CDR3 length: 14
clone size: .

CDR3 DNA: TGTGCCAGCAGTTCCGGGCCCCCGGTGGGCACAGATACGCAGTATTTT
CDR3 protein: CASSSGPPVGTDTQYF
J gene: TRBJ2-3
V gene: TRBV6-5
D gene: .
CDR3 length: 16
clone size: .

CDR3 DNA: TGTGCCAGCAGCTTAGTGGGACAGGGTAATCTCGGTGGCTACACCTTC
CDR3 protein: CASSLVGQGNLGGYTF
J gene: TRBJ1-2
V gene: TRBV7-8
D gene: TRBD1
CDR3 length: 16
clone size: .

CDR3 DNA: TGTGCCAGCTCACCCGATCAAAATCAGCCCCAGCATTTT
CDR3 protein: CASSPDQNQPQHF
J gene: TRBJ1-5
V gene: TRBV18
D gene: .
CDR3 length: 13
clone size: .

CDR3 DNA: TGCAGTGCTCAGGGGGCAGTCGAGCAGTACTTC
CDR3 protein: CSAQGAVEQYF
J gene: TRBJ2-7
V gene: TRBV20-1
D gene: TRBD1
CDR3 length: 11
clone size: .

CDR3 DNA: TGTGCCAGCAGCGTAGGGACAGACTTTAACGAGCAGTACTTC
CDR3 protein: CASSVGTDFNEQYF
J gene: TRBJ2-7
V gene: TRBV9
D gene: .
CDR3 length: 14
clone size: .

CDR3 DNA: TGTGCTAGTGCCCCTTCCGGTACTAGCACAGATACGCAGTATTTT
CDR3 protein: CASAPSGTSTDTQYF
J gene: TRBJ2-3
V gene: TRBV12-5
D gene: .
CDR3 length: 15
clone size: .

CDR3 DNA: TGCGCCAGCAGAGGGCCACTTAAAAGGCATCCCTCTCAAGAGACCCAGTACTTC
CDR3 protein: CASRGPLKRHPSQETQYF
J gene: TRBJ2-5
V gene: TRBV5-1
D gene: .
CDR3 length: 18
clone size: .

CDR3 DNA: TGCGCCAGCAGCTCCCGGGACTCCTTTCTATCGCACTTC
CDR3 protein: CASSSRDSFLSHF
J gene: TRBJ2-5
V gene: TRBV5-1
D gene: .
CDR3 length: 13
clone size: .